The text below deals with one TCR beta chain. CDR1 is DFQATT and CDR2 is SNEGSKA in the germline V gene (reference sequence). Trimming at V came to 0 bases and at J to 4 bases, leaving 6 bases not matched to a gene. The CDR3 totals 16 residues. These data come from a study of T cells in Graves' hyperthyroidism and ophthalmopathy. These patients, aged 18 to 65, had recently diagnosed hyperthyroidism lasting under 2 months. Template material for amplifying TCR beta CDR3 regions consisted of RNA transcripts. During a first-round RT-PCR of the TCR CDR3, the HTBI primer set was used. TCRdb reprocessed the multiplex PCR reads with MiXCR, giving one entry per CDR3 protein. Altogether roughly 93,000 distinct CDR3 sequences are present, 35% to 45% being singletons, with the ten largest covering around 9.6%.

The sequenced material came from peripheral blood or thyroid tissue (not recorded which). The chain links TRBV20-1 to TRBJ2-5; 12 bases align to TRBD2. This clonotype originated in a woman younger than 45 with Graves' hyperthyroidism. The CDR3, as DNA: TGCAGTGCTAGAGATCTAAGGACTAGCGGGGCAGAGACCCAGTACTTC. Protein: CSARDLRTSGAETQYF.